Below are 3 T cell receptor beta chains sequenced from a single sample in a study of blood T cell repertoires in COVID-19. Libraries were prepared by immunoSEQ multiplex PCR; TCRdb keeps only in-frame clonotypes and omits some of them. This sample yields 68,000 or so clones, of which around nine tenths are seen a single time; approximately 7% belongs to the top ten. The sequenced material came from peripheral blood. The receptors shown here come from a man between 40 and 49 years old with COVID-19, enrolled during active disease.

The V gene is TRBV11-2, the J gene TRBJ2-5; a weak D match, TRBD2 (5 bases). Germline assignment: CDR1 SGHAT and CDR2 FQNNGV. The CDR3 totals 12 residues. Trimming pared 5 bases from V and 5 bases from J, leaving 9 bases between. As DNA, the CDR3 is TGTGCCAGCAGCGGCCCGGGGGAGACCCAGTACTTC. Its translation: CASSGPGETQYF.

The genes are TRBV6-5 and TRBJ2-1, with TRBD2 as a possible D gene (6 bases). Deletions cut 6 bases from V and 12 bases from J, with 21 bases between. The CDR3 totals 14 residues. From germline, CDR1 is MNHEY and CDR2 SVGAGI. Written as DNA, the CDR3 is TGTGCCAGCAGGGGCGGGACTCACCCGTTCGGGCAGTTCTTC. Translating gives CASRGGTHPFGQFF.

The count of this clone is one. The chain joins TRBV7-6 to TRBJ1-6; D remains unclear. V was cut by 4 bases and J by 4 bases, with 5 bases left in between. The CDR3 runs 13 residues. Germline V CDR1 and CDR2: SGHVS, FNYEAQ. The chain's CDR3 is CASSSSYNSPLHF. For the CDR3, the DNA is TGTGCCAGCAGCTCGAGTTATAATTCACCCCTCCACTTT.